What follows are 15 T cell receptor beta chains derived from one specimen sequenced in a study of naive CD8 T cells in extremely preterm neonates. Sequencing was performed with immunoSEQ multiplex PCR; in TCRdb, only in-frame clones are kept and a portion is missing. The table has about 8,000 clones, about 98% seen once. Elective cesarean births at about 37-42 weeks, without labor or membrane rupture, supplied the cord blood. The specimen was naive CD8+ T cells from cord blood. Source of these receptors: a newborn in good health.

Only one count was recorded for this clone. Written as DNA, the CDR3 is TGTGCCAGCAGCTTGGGACTACCTTCCTACGAGCAGTACTTC. This encodes CASSLGLPSYEQYF. The genes are TRBV5-4 and TRBJ2-7, with TRBD2 as a possible D gene (5 bases). Looked up from germline, CDR1 is SGHNT and CDR2 is YYREEE (reference sequence). The CDR3 runs 14 residues. Deletions cut 0 bases from V and 1 base from J, with 8 bases between.

The chain is built from TRBV6-5 and TRBJ1-1; D not certain. Germline CDR1 MNHEY, CDR2 SVGAGI. Trimming took 0 bases from V and 0 from J, leaving 2 bases between them. The CDR3 spans 13 residues. CDR3 amino acids: CASSYSMNTEAFF. The DNA for the CDR3 is TGTGCCAGCAGTTACTCCATGAACACTGAAGCTTTCTTT.

This sequence joins TRBV9 and TRBJ2-1; D is ambiguous. The germline V gene encodes CDR1 SGDLS and CDR2 YYNGEE. The CDR3 sequence is 13 residues long. V lost 3 bases and J 0 bases, leaving 4 bases between the germline ends. The CDR3 nucleotides are TGTGCCAGCAGCGACAGCTCCTACAATGAGCAGTTCTTC. This sequence encodes CASSDSSYNEQFF.

The rearrangement uses TRBV4-1 and TRBJ1-1, with D possibly TRBD1 on 5 matching bases. Germline-derived CDR1 and CDR2 are MGHRA and YSYEKL. The CDR3 is 14 residues long. Between the trimmed V and J ends, which lost 0 bases and 1 base, there was a span of 6 bases. CDR3 sequence reads: CASSQETGNTEAFF. CDR3 bases: TGCGCCAGCAGCCAAGAAACAGGGAACACTGAAGCTTTCTTT.

Points on this clone: One end of the junction does not line up with germline, which may come from a read error. This CDR3 reads CASSSTAGVGETQYF. CDR3 bases: TGTGCTAGCAGCTCGACAGCGGGGGTGGGAGAGACCCAGTACTTC. The chain combines TRBV7-7 with TRBJ2-5; TRBD2 matches 8 bases. The CDR3 length is 15 residues. The germline V gene encodes CDR1 SSHAT and CDR2 FNYEAQ (reference sequence).

J is TRBJ2-5 and V is TRBV5-5; 7 nucleotides line up with TRBD2. Unmatched junction bases numbered 13, after V lost 0 bases and J lost 5 bases. Germline V lookup: CDR1 SGHKS, CDR2 YYEKEE (reference sequence). There are 17 residues in the CDR3. The CDR3 loop reads CASSLGTSARVVETQYF. The DNA for the CDR3 is TGTGCCAGCAGCTTGGGAACTAGCGCGAGGGTGGTGGAGACCCAGTACTTC. Full variable domain (outside the CDR3, taken from reference TRBV5-5 and TRBJ2-5): DAGVTQSPTHLIKTRGQQVTLRCSPISGHKSVSWYQQVLGQGPQFIFQYYEKEERGRGNFPDRFSARQFPNYSSELNVNALLLGDSALYLCASSLGTSARVVETQYFGPGTRLLVL.

The CDR3 DNA is TGTGCCAGCAGCGTTTACAGGGGGGAGAACACTGAAGCTTTCTTT. Protein sequence: CASSVYRGENTEAFF. V gene TRBV5-4 combines with J gene TRBJ1-1; 8 bases are a match to TRBD1. The V segment lost 4 bases and the J segment 1 base; nucleotides outside the gene matches: 6. This CDR3 spans 15 amino acids. Germline V lookup: CDR1 SGHNT, CDR2 YYREEE (reference sequence). Variable domain in full (rest from reference TRBV5-4 and TRBJ1-1): ETGVTQSPTHLIKTRGQQVTLRCSSQSGHNTVSWYQQALGQGPQFIFQYYREEENGRGNFPPRFSGLQFPNYSSELNVNALELDDSALYLCASSVYRGENTEAFFGQGTRLTVV.

The CDR3 here is CASSVGTNSYEQYF. The CDR3 coding sequence is TGTGCCAGCAGCGTAGGGACAAACTCCTACGAGCAGTACTTC. This chain links TRBV9 with TRBJ2-7; perhaps TRBD1 as D (5 bases). Trimming shortened V by 0 bases and J by 0 bases, and 7 bases separated the two germline ends. The CDR3 totals 14 residues. Germline lookup yields CDR1 SGDLS and CDR2 YYNGEE.

This sequence joins TRBV5-4 and TRBJ2-3; tentative D call: TRBD1 (5 bases). The germline gives CDR1 SGHNT, CDR2 YYREEE (reference sequence). Trimming left V 0 bases short and J 6 bases short, with 17 bases between. This CDR3 region has 16 residues. CDR3 coding DNA: TGTGCCAGCAGCTTGGGTGGCCCCATAGGGGTTGATACGCAGTATTTT. Translated: CASSLGGPIGVDTQYF.

The chain is built from TRBV21-1 and TRBJ2-1; the table's D call TRBD2 went unverified against the DNA. TRBV21-1 is marked as a pseudogene. The CDR3 extends over 16 amino acids. CDR3 amino acids: CASSKKGTGRDNEQFF. The CDR3 DNA reads TGTGCCAGCAGCAAAAAGGGAACAGGGAGGGACAATGAGCAGTTCTTC.

This sequence joins TRBV6-5 and TRBJ1-1; 7 positions agree with TRBD1. Germline V gene lookup returns CDR1 MNHEY and CDR2 SVGAGI. The CDR3 length is 16 residues. J was trimmed by 6 bases and V by 3 bases; bases with no gene match: 13. As DNA, the CDR3 is TGTGCCAGCAGTTATCATCCAGGGGGAGTTATCGCTGAAGCTTTCTTT. It translates to CASSYHPGGVIAEAFF.

V gene TRBV9 combines with J gene TRBJ1-1; D unresolved. This CDR3 comprises 14 residues. Per the germline V gene, CDR1 is SGDLS and CDR2 is YYNGEE. V was clipped by 1 base and J by 1 base, with 8 bases between them. In DNA, the CDR3 is TGTGCCAGCAGCGTAAGTGGAGGGAACACTGAAGCTTTCTTT. Translation: CASSVSGGNTEAFF.

This clone was detected once. V and J are TRBV27 and TRBJ2-1; TRBD2 agrees at 10 bases. The V and J ends lost 1 base and 0 bases, in that order; junction bases with no gene match: 9. Germline CDR1 MNHEY, CDR2 SMNVEV (reference sequence). The length of the CDR3 is 19 residues. The CDR3: CASSLYPSGGPSSYNEQFF. The CDR3 DNA is TGTGCCAGCAGTTTATACCCTAGCGGGGGCCCGAGCTCCTACAATGAGCAGTTCTTC.

The chain recombines TRBV13 with TRBJ1-2; TRBD1 is a possible D gene (6 bases). CDR1 PRHDT and CDR2 FYEKMQ come from the germline V gene (reference sequence). Trimming left V 3 bases short and J 2 bases short, with 16 bases between. This CDR3 contains 16 residues. As DNA, the CDR3 is TGTGCCAGCAGCTTTGGCCGAACAGGGTTAAACTATGGCTACACCTTC. Amino acids: CASSFGRTGLNYGYTF.

This chain connects TRBV7-2 to TRBJ1-2, with 10 bases matching TRBD1. Germline-derived CDR1 and CDR2 are SGHTA and FQGNSA. V lost 2 bases and J lost 6; bases outside the gene matches: 6. The CDR3 spans 15 residues. In DNA form, the CDR3 reads TGTGCCAGCAGCTTATTTTCCGGGACAGGGGATGGCTACACCTTC. Its translation is CASSLFSGTGDGYTF.